The clone carrying this T cell receptor (beta chain) was counted only a few times. Germline V gives CDR1 WSHSY, CDR2 SAAADI. The junction had 14 bases not matched to a gene; V was cut back by 6 bases and J by 7 bases. There are 17 residues in the CDR3. The data stem from a study of regulatory T cells in long-lasting Graves disease. Time point of the sample: newly diagnosed GD, antithyroid drugs for less than 3 months. PBMC RNA served as the TCR library source. In building TCR beta libraries, iRepertoire HTBI primers were used together with Arm-PCR of CDR3 regions. TCRdb re-analysed the multiplex PCR reads in MiXCR, keeping a single row per CDR3 protein. Here the sample spans about 450,000 distinct CDR3 sequences, around 15% being singletons. The same specimen was also included in a second study, on T cells in Graves' hyperthyroidism and ophthalmopathy.

The TCR sequence derives from a woman aged 50 to 60 with Graves disease. The sample was peripheral blood mononuclear cells (PBMCs), taken at new diagnosis, from a patient treated with antithyroid drugs. This chain joins TRBV10-2 and TRBJ2-1; TRBD2 agrees at 11 bases. The CDR3 region has the DNA TGCGCCAGCAGAACCCCCTATAGCGGGAGGGCCGGGAATGAGCAGTTCTTC. Translation gives CASRTPYSGRAGNEQFF.